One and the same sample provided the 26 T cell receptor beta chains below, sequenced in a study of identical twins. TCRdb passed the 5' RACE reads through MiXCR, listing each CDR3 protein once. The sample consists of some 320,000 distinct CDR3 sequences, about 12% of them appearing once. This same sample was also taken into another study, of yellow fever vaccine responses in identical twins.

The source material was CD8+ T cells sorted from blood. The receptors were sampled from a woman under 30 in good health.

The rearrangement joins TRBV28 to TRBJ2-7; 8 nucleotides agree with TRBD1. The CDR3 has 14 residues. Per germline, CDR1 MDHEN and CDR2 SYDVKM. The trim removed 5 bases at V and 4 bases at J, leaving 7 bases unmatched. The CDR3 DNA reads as TGTGCCAGCAGTGGTGGGACAGGAATATACGAGCAGTACGTC. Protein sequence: CASSGGTGIYEQYV.

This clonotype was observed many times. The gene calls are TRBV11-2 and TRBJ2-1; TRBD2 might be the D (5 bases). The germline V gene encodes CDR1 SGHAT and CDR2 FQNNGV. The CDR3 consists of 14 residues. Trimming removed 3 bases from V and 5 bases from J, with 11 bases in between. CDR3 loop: CASSFDPGNNEQFF. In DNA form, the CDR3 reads TGTGCCAGCAGCTTCGACCCGGGAAACAATGAGCAGTTCTTC.

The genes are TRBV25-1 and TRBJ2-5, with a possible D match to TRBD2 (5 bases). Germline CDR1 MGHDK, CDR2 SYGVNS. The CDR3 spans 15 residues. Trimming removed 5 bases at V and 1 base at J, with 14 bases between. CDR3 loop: CASSPILGGQETQYF. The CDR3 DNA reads TGTGCCAGCAGTCCCATTCTTGGAGGCCAAGAGACCCAGTACTTC.

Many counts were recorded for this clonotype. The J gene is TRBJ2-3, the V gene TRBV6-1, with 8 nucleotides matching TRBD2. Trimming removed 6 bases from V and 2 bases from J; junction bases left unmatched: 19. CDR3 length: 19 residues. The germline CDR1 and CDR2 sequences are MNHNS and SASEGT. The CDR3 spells CASSPPSPTGRANTDTQYF. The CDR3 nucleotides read TGTGCCAGCAGCCCACCGTCACCAACCGGGAGGGCTAACACAGATACGCAGTATTTT.

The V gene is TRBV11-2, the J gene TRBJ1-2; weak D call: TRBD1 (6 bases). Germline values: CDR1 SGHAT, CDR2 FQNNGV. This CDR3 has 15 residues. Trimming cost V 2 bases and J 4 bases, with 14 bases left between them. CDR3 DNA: TGTGCCAGCAGCTTACGGCAGGGGCCCCTCTATGGCTACACCTTC. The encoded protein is CASSLRQGPLYGYTF.

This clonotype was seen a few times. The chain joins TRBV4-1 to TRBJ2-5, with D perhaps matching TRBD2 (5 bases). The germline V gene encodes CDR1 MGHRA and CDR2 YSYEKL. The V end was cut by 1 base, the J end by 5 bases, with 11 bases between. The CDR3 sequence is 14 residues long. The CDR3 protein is CASSQGSGRETQYF. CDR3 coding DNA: TGCGCCAGCAGCCAAGGGTCGGGAAGGGAGACCCAGTACTTC.

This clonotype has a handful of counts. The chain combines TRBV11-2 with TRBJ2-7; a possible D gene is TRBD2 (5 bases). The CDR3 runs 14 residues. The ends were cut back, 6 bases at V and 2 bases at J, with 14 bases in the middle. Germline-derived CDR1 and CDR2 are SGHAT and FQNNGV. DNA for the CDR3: TGTGCCAGCAGTTCATGGGAGAGGACCTACGAGCAGTACTTC. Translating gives CASSSWERTYEQYF.

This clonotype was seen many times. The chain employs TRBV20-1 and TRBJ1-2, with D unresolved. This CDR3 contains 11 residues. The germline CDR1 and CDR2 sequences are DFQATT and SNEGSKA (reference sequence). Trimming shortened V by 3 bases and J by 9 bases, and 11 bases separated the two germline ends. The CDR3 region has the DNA TGCAGTGCTAGCAACAATAGGCGCTACACCTTC. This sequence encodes CSASNNRRYTF.

CDR3 in DNA: TGTGCCAGCAGCTTGGCCGGGACAGGGAACACCGGGGAGCTGTTTTTT. It encodes CASSLAGTGNTGELFF. The rearrangement uses TRBV5-6 and TRBJ2-2; 8 nucleotides agree with TRBD1. Per the germline V gene, CDR1 is SGHDT and CDR2 is YYEEEE. The V and J ends lost 0 bases and 1 base, in that order; junction bases with no gene match: 2. CDR3 length: 16 amino acids.

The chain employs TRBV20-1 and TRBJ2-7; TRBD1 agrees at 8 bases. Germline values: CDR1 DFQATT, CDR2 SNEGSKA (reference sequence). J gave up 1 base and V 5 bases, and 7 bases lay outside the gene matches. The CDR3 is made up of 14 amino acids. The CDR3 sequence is CSAPDRDRSYEQYV. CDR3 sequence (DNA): TGCAGTGCTCCCGATAGGGACAGGTCCTACGAGCAGTACGTC.

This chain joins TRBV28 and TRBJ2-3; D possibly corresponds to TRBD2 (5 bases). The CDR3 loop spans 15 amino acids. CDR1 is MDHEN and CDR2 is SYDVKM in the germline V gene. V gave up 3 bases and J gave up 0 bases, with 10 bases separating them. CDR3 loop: CASSFEAGSTDTQYF. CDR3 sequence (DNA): TGTGCCAGCAGTTTCGAGGCGGGCAGCACAGATACGCAGTATTTT.

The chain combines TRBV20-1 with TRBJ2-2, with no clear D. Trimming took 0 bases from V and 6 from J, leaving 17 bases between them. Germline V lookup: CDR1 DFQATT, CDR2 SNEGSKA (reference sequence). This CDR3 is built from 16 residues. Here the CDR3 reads CSARDLGDLSPGELFF. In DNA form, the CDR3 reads TGCAGTGCTAGAGATCTCGGTGACTTATCCCCCGGGGAGCTGTTTTTT.

The CDR3 sequence is CASSLSDRGTDTQYF. CDR3 nucleotides: TGTGCCAGCAGTTTATCAGACAGGGGGACAGATACGCAGTATTTT. The chain carries TRBV28 and TRBJ2-3, with TRBD1 matching 9 bases. The CDR3 runs to 15 residues. Germline V CDR1 and CDR2: MDHEN, SYDVKM. The J segment lost 3 bases and the V segment lost 1 base, leaving 2 bases of the junction unmatched.

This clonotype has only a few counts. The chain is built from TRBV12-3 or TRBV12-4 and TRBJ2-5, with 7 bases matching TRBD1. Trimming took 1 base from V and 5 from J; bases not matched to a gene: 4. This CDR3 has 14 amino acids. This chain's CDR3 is CASSLEGGGETQYF. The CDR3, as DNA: TGTGCCAGCAGTTTAGAAGGGGGCGGGGAGACCCAGTACTTC.

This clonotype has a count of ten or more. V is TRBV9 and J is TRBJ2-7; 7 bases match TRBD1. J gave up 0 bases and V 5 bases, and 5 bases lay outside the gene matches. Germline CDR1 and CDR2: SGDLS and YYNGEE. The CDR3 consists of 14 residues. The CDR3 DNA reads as TGTGCCAGCAGTTCTGGACAGGCCTCCTACGAGCAGTACTTC. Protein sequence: CASSSGQASYEQYF.

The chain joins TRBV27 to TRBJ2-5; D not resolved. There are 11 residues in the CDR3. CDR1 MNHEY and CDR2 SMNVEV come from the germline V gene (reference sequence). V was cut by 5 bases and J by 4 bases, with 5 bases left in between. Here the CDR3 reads CASSPPETQYF. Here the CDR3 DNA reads TGTGCCAGCAGTCCACCAGAGACCCAGTACTTC.

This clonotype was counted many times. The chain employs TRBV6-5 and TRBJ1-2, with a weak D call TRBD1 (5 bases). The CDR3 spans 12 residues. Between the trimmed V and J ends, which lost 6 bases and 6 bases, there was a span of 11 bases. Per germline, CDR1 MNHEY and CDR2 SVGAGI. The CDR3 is CASSLDRNGYTF. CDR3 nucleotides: TGTGCCAGCAGCCTCGACAGAAATGGCTACACCTTC.

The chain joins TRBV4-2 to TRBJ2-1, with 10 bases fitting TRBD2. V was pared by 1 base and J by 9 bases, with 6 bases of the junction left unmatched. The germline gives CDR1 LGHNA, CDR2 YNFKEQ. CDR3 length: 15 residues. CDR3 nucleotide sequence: TGTGCCAGCAGCCAAGGCGTCCCTAGCGGGAGTGAGCAGTTCTTC. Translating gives CASSQGVPSGSEQFF.

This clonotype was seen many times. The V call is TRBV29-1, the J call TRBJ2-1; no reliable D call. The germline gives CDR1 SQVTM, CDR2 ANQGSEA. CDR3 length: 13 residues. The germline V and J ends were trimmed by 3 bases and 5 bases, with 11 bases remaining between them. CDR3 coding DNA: TGCAGCGTTGATAAGGGTGGAGACAATGAGCAGTTCTTC. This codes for CSVDKGGDNEQFF.

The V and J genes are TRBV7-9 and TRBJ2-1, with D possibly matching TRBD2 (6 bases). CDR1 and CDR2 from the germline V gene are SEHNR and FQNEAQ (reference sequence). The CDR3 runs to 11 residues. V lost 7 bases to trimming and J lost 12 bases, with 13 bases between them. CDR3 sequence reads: CASIIGGGQFF. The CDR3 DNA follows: TGTGCCAGCATTATTGGGGGAGGGCAGTTCTTC.

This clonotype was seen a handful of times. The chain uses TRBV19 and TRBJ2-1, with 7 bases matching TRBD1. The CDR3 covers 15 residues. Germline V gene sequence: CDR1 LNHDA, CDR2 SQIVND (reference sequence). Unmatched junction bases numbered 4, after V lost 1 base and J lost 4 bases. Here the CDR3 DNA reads TGTGCCAGTAGTATAGTGGGACAGAAGTACAATGAGCAGTTCTTC. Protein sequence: CASSIVGQKYNEQFF.

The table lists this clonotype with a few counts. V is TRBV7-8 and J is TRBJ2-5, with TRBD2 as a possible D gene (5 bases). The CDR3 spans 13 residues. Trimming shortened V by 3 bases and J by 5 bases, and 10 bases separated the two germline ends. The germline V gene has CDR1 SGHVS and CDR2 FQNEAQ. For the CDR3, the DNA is TGTGCCAGCAGCTTCGAGGGTTCGGAGACCCAGTACTTC. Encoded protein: CASSFEGSETQYF.

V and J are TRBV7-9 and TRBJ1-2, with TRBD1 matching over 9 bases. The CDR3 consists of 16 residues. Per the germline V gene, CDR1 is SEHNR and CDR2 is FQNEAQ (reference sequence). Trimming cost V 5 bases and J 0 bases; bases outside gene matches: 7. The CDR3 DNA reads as TGTGCCAGCAGCCCCCCACAGGGGGCAGCTAACTATGGCTACACCTTC. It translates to CASSPPQGAANYGYTF.

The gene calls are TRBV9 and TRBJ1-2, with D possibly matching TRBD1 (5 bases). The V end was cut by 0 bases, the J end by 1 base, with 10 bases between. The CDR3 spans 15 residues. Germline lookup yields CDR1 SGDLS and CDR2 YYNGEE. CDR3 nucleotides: TGTGCCAGCAGCGTAGGAGGGGTGGGTAACTATGGCTACACCTTC. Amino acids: CASSVGGVGNYGYTF.

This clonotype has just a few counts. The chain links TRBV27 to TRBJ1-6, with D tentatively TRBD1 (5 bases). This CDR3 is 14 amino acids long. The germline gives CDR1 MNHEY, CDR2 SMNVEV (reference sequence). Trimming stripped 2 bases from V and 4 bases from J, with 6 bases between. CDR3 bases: TGTGCCAGCAGTTTAAGACAGTATAATTCACCCCTCCACTTT. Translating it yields CASSLRQYNSPLHF.

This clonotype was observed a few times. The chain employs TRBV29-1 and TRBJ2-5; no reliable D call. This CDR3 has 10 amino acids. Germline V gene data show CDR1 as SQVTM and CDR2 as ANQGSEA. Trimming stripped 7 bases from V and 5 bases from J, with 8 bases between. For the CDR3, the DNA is TGCAGCGCCCTGGGGGAGACCCAGTACTTC. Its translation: CSALGETQYF.